This record covers a single TCR beta chain. These data belong to a study of blood T cell repertoires in COVID-19. Study information: Sources were T cells, B-cell-depleted T cells, or PBMCs; the material itself was cDNA or gDNA.

The ends were cut back, 8 bases at V and 0 bases at J, with 5 bases in the middle. The CDR3 covers 13 residues. Germline V CDR1 and CDR2: SNHLY, FYNNEI. Clones were sequenced by immunoSEQ multiplex PCR, and TCRdb holds only the in-frame ones, with some missing. There are under 200,000 clones in the sample; over 75% occur only once, and about 6.5% lies in the top ten. Cohort placement rested on clinical history that participants reported themselves. Among Cohort 3 donors, those recovered had two negative PCRs, clearance, or symptom resolution. The specimen sequenced was PBMCs or T cells enriched from blood (not recorded which). This sequence originates from a woman aged 45-65 years who had recovered from COVID-19. This chain uses TRBV2 with TRBJ1-6; D gene ambiguous. The CDR3 reads CASLNSYNSPLHF. The CDR3 DNA reads as TGTGCCAGCTTAAACTCCTATAATTCACCCCTCCACTTT.